This T cell receptor beta chain is drawn from a study of OX40 agonist ivuxolimab in advanced cancers. Study details: Six ivuxolimab dose levels, 0.01 to 10 mg/kg, were given intravenously every 2 weeks. Participants, 75% to 90% male, averaged approximately 56 years of age, ranging from roughly 20 to 79.

Only in-frame clones appear in the TCRdb table, and some are missing; sequencing was by immunoSEQ multiplex PCR. Of roughly 62,000 clones listed, more than 75% were seen once; the top ten hold 4% to 6%. This sequence was found in an adult with an advanced solid tumor such as melanoma, head and neck, liver or kidney cancer. Specimen: CD4+ or CD8+ T cells sorted from blood, collected in a trial of the OX40 agonist ivuxolimab.

CDR3 sequence reads: CASSIGAGGIYEQYF. For the CDR3, the DNA is TGTGCCAGTAGTATCGGGGCGGGAGGGATTTACGAGCAGTACTTC. The rearrangement joins TRBV19 to TRBJ2-7; TRBD2 agrees at 9 bases. CDR3 length: 15 residues. Per the germline V gene, CDR1 is LNHDA and CDR2 is SQIVND (reference sequence). The trim removed 3 bases at V and 4 bases at J, leaving 7 bases unmatched. The complete variable domain, with remaining parts taken from reference TRBV19 and TRBJ2-7, reads DGGITQSPKYLFRKEGQNVTLSCEQNLNHDAMYWYRQDPGQGLRLIYYSQIVNDFQKGDIAEGYSVSREKKESFPLTVTSAQKNPTAFYLCASSIGAGGIYEQYFGPGTRLTVT.